These 17 T cell receptor beta chains were sequenced from one sample in a study of T cells after yellow fever vaccination. TCRdb reanalysed the 5' RACE reads using MiXCR and keeps one entry per CDR3 protein. The data contain a few hundred thousand distinct CDR3 sequences, around 4% of them singletons. Sequences were derived from PBMCs, sampled on the day of the yellow fever booster vaccination. The receptors originated from a man between 18 and 29 years old who received the YFV17D yellow fever vaccine.

The rearrangement joins TRBV6-2 or TRBV6-3 to TRBJ1-5; tentatively, D is TRBD1 (5 bases). CDR3 size: 15 residues. Germline-derived CDR1 and CDR2 are MNHEY and SVGEGT. V was pared by 3 bases and J by 7 bases, with 16 bases between. The CDR3 DNA reads TGTGCCAGCAGTTATCTCCGGGACCGAGGGCAGCCCCAGCATTTT. Protein: CASSYLRDRGQPQHF.

This chain links TRBV18 with TRBJ2-7; D is undetermined. There are 14 residues in the CDR3. The germline CDR1 and CDR2 sequences are KGHSH and LQKENI. Trimming cost V 5 bases and J 0 bases, with 11 bases left between them. The CDR3 sequence is CASSNWPSSYEQYV. The CDR3 coding sequence is TGTGCCAGCTCAAATTGGCCGAGCTCCTACGAGCAGTACGTC.

V usage is TRBV6-5 and J usage is TRBJ1-1; no clear D gene. Germline loops: CDR1 MNHEY, CDR2 SVGAGI. This CDR3 contains 14 residues. Trimming shortened V by 2 bases and J by 0 bases, and 7 bases separated the two germline ends. CDR3 amino acids: CASSYALLNTEAFF. CDR3 coding DNA: TGTGCCAGCAGTTACGCACTTTTGAACACTGAAGCTTTCTTT.

This clonotype has ten or more counts. The genes are TRBV4-3 and TRBJ1-3; tentatively, D is TRBD1 (6 bases). In germline, CDR1 is LGHNA, CDR2 YSLEER. The CDR3 has 18 amino acids. Between the trimmed V and J ends, which lost 1 base and 0 bases, there was a span of 16 bases. The CDR3: CASSQVEGTPHSGNTIYF. CDR3 in DNA: TGCGCCAGCAGCCAAGTGGAGGGGACACCACACTCTGGAAACACCATATATTTT.

This clonotype was counted at least ten times. Sequence at one end of the junction differs from germline and may be a read error. The chain links TRBV4-1 to TRBJ2-2, with 10 bases matching TRBD2. CDR3 length: 15 residues. The germline gives CDR1 MGHRA, CDR2 YSYEKL. The CDR3 loop is CASSLLSGGAGELFF. The DNA of the CDR3 is TGCGCCAGTAGCCTTTTAAGCGGGGGGGCCGGGGAGCTGTTTTTT.

This clonotype was detected many times. J is TRBJ1-2 and V is TRBV12-3 or TRBV12-4, with 10 bases fitting TRBD1. The CDR3 contains 13 residues. Trimming removed 4 bases from V and 8 bases from J; junction bases left unmatched: 4. The DNA for the CDR3 is TGTGCCAGCAGTTCGACAGGGGGCAGGGGCTACACCTTC. Its protein is CASSSTGGRGYTF.

The chain uses TRBV18 and TRBJ2-5, with D possibly being TRBD2 (6 bases). Trimming shortened V by 2 bases and J by 5 bases, and 15 bases separated the two germline ends. Per germline, CDR1 KGHSH and CDR2 LQKENI. This CDR3 has 15 amino acids. The CDR3 nucleotides are TGTGCCAGCTCACCAATCTTAACGGAGGGGGAGACCCAGTACTTC. It codes for CASSPILTEGETQYF.

This clonotype was found many times. The chain employs TRBV7-2 and TRBJ2-3; the D gene is possibly TRBD1 (6 bases). This CDR3 region has 15 residues. Per the germline V gene, CDR1 is SGHTA and CDR2 is FQGNSA. The ends were cut back, 2 bases at V and 4 bases at J, with 13 bases in the middle. The DNA of the CDR3 is TGTGCCAGCAGCTTAAACAGGGAAGGGGCAGATACGCAGTATTTT. Amino acid sequence: CASSLNREGADTQYF.

A few counts support this clonotype. V gene TRBV4-2 combines with J gene TRBJ1-1, with D perhaps matching TRBD1 (5 bases). The CDR3 has 16 residues. V lost 0 bases and J lost 1, with 12 bases in between. Germline assignment: CDR1 LGHNA and CDR2 YNFKEQ. This chain's CDR3 is CASSQDPGQGNTEAFF. CDR3 DNA sequence: TGTGCCAGCAGCCAAGATCCGGGTCAGGGGAACACTGAAGCTTTCTTT.

This clonotype turned up a few times. The CDR3 coding sequence is TGCAGTGCTGGTCCGAGGGTTCGGCCGGGCAATGAGCAGTTCTTC. Amino acid sequence: CSAGPRVRPGNEQFF. The rearrangement links TRBV20-1 to TRBJ2-1; TRBD2 is a possible D gene (5 bases). This CDR3 comprises 15 residues. V was clipped by 5 bases and J by 6 bases, with 20 bases between them. CDR1 DFQATT and CDR2 SNEGSKA come from the germline V gene (reference sequence).

The chain uses TRBV12-3 or TRBV12-4 and TRBJ2-2; TRBD1 aligns across 7 bases. Losses at the gene ends were 5 bases for V and 7 bases for J; bases not matched to a gene: 7. The CDR3 has 14 amino acids. The DNA for the CDR3 is TGTGCCAGCAGTCCCTACAGGGGCGGCGGGGAGCTGTTTTTT. This encodes CASSPYRGGGELFF.

This clonotype was seen ten or more times. J is TRBJ2-3 and V is TRBV7-2; D ambiguous. This CDR3 region has 13 residues. Between the trimmed V and J ends, which lost 2 bases and 4 bases, there was a span of 7 bases. Germline V gene sequence: CDR1 SGHTA, CDR2 FQGNSA. CDR3 region: CASSLSFADTQYF. CDR3 nucleotides: TGTGCCAGCAGCTTATCTTTCGCAGATACGCAGTATTTT. Supplemented by reference TRBV7-2 and TRBJ2-3, the full variable domain reads GAGVSQSPSNKVTEKGKDVELRCDPISGHTALYWYRQSLGQGLEFLIYFQGNSAPDKSGLPSDRFSAERTGGSVSTLTIQRTQQEDSAVYLCASSLSFADTQYFGPGTRLTVL.

This clonotype was observed many times. The chain links TRBV12-3 or TRBV12-4 to TRBJ1-4; TRBD1 agrees at 7 bases. V gave up 4 bases and J gave up 5 bases; unmatched junction bases: 4. The length of the CDR3 is 14 residues. In DNA, the CDR3 is TGTGCCAGCAGTTGGGGACAGCCGAATGAAAAACTGTTTTTT. Residues: CASSWGQPNEKLFF.

This clonotype was detected ten times or more. The V call is TRBV10-3, the J call TRBJ2-7; 8 nucleotides match TRBD2. The trim removed 10 bases at V and 2 bases at J, leaving 7 bases unmatched. The CDR3 is made up of 13 amino acids. Germline values: CDR1 ENHRY, CDR2 SYGVKD. CDR3 loop: CATHGGETYEQYF. CDR3 in DNA: TGTGCCACCCACGGGGGGGAGACCTACGAGCAGTACTTC.

This clonotype was seen a handful of times. This may be a read error: a much more frequent sequence differs by one nucleotide. This chain links TRBV12-3 or TRBV12-4 with TRBJ1-4; 8 bases align to TRBD1. The CDR3 sequence is 14 residues long. V trimming: 7 bases; J trimming: 8 bases; junction bases outside the gene matches: 9. CDR3 sequence reads: CASNPTGVVEKLFF. The CDR3 DNA reads as TGTGCCAGCAACCCGACAGGGGTAGTGGAAAAACTGTTTTTT.

This clonotype was detected many times. The genes are TRBV7-2 and TRBJ1-1; 8 bases map to TRBD1. This CDR3 is built from 14 residues. CDR1 is SGHTA and CDR2 is FQGNSA in the germline V gene. Germline trimming cut 4 bases from V and 6 bases from J; bases unmatched to any gene: 7. The CDR3 nucleotides are TGTGCCAGCAGCTGGGGCAGGGGGCTCGCTGAAGCTTTCTTT. This codes for CASSWGRGLAEAFF. Full variable domain (missing parts from reference TRBV7-2 and TRBJ1-1): GAGVSQSPSNKVTEKGKDVELRCDPISGHTALYWYRQSLGQGLEFLIYFQGNSAPDKSGLPSDRFSAERTGGSVSTLTIQRTQQEDSAVYLCASSWGRGLAEAFFGQGTRLTVV.

The rearrangement joins TRBV29-1 to TRBJ2-2; D gene ambiguous. V was trimmed by 7 bases and J by 9 bases, leaving 9 bases between them. This CDR3 is built from 10 residues. The germline gives CDR1 SQVTM, CDR2 ANQGSEA. The CDR3 loop is CSAFERELFF. The CDR3 DNA reads as TGCAGCGCATTCGAAAGGGAGCTGTTTTTT.